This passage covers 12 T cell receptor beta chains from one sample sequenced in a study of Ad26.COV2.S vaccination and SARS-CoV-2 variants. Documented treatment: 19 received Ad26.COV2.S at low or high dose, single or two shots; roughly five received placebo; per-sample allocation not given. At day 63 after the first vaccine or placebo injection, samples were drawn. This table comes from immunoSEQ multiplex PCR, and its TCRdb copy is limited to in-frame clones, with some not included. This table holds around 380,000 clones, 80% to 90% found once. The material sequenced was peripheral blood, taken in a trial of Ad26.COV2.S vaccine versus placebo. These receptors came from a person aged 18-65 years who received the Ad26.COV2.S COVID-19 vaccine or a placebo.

CDR3 nucleotides: TGTGCCAGCAGCTTAGATACGCAGTATTTT. As protein: CASSLDTQYF. The gene calls are TRBV7-9 and TRBJ2-3; D is unclear. This CDR3 has 10 residues. The V gene's germline CDR1 is SEHNR and CDR2 FQNEAQ (reference sequence). The ends were cut back, 1 base at V and 7 bases at J, with 0 bases in the middle.

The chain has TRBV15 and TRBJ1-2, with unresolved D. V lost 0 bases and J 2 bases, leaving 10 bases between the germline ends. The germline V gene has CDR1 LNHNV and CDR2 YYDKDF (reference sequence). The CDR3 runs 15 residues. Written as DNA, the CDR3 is TGTGCCACCAGCAGAGATGTGAGGCAGAACTATGGCTACACCTTC. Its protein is CATSRDVRQNYGYTF.

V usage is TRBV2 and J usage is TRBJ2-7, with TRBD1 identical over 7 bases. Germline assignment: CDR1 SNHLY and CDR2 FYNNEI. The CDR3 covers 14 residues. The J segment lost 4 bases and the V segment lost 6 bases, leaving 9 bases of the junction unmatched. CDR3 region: CASRDPQTGYEQYF. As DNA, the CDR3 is TGTGCCAGCAGGGACCCTCAGACAGGGTACGAGCAGTACTTC.

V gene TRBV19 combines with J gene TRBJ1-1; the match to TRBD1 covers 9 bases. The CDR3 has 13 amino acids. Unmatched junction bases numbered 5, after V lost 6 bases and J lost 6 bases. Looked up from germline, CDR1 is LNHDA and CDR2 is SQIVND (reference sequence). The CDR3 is CASSGQGRPEAFF. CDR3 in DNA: TGTGCCAGTAGCGGACAGGGGAGGCCTGAAGCTTTCTTT.

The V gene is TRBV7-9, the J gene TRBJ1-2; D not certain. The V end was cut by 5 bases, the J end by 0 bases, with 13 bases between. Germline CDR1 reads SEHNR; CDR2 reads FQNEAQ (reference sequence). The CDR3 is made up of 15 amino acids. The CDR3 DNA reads TGTGCCAGCAGCCCCCGGACGGGAGCTAACTATGGCTACACCTTC. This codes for CASSPRTGANYGYTF.

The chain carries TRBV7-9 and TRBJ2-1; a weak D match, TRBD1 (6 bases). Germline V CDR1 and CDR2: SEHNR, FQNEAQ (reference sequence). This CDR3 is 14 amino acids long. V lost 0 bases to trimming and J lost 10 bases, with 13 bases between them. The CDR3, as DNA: TGTGCCAGCAGCTTAGCGCTACAGGGCTGGGAGCAGTTCTTC. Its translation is CASSLALQGWEQFF.

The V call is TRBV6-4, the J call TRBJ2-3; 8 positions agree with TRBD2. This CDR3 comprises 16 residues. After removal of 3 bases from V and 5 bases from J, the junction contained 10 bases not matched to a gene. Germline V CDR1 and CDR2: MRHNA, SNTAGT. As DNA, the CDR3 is TGTGCCAGCAGTGAATCGGCGGGGGGCTCGGGAGATACGCAGTATTTT. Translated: CASSESAGGSGDTQYF.

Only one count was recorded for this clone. CDR3 sequence: CASSQGSSGSSYGYTF. The CDR3 bases are TGTGCCAGCAGCCAAGGAAGTTCAGGGTCGTCCTATGGCTACACCTTC. The J gene is TRBJ1-2, the V gene TRBV3-1 (or the pseudogene TRBV3-2), with TRBD1 as a possible D gene (5 bases). CDR1 and CDR2 (germline): LGHDT, YNNKEL (reference sequence). V shed 1 base and J shed 4 bases, with 16 bases lying between them. This CDR3 comprises 16 residues.

CDR3 residues: CASSPRQPGSTEAFF. In nucleotides, the CDR3 is TGTGCCAGCAGTCCCAGACAGCCTGGGAGCACTGAAGCTTTCTTT. The V gene is TRBV6-2 or TRBV6-3, the J gene TRBJ1-1; tentatively, D is TRBD1 (5 bases). Trimming took 5 bases from V and 4 from J, leaving 17 bases between them. The CDR3 runs 15 residues. Germline-derived CDR1 and CDR2 are MNHEY and SVGEGT.

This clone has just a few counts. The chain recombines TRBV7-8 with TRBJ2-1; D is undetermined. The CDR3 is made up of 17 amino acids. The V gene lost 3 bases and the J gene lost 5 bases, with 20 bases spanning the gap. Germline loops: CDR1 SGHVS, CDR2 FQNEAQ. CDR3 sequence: CASSLGRRSRGNNEQFF. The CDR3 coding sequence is TGTGCCAGCAGCTTGGGCCGGAGATCTCGTGGGAACAATGAGCAGTTCTTC.

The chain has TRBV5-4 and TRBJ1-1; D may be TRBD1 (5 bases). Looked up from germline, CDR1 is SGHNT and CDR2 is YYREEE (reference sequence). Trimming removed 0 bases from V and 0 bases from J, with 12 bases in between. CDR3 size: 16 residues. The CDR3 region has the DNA TGTGCCAGCAGCTTGGCCGGGGCAGGGCTGAACACTGAAGCTTTCTTT. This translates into CASSLAGAGLNTEAFF.

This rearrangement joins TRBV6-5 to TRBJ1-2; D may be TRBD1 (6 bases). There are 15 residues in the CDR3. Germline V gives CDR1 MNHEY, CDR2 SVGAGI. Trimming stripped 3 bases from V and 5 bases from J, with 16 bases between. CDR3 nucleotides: TGTGCCAGCAGTTATAGCAGGGGACCCCGGTATGGCTACACCTTC. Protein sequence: CASSYSRGPRYGYTF.